These 5 T cell receptor beta chains share one sample of origin, sequenced in a study of blood T cell repertoires in COVID-19. This table comes from immunoSEQ multiplex PCR, and its TCRdb copy is limited to in-frame clones, with some not included. The data show around 440,000 clones, with approximately 90% seen just once and roughly 13% held by the top ten. The sequenced sample consisted of peripheral blood. All receptors derive from a woman aged 45-65 years with COVID-19, enrolled during active disease.

The chain combines TRBV9 with TRBJ1-1; 7 nucleotides match TRBD1. V shed 4 bases and J 5 bases; nucleotides not matched to a gene: 8. The CDR3 spans 14 residues. Germline CDR1 reads SGDLS; CDR2 reads YYNGEE. CDR3: CASSREGAGTEAFF. The CDR3 region has the DNA TGTGCCAGCAGCAGAGAGGGGGCGGGAACTGAAGCTTTCTTT.

In its sample, this clone was seen a few times. The CDR3 nucleotides are TGTGCCAGTAGTATAGACTGGACTGACGGCTACACCTTC. It codes for CASSIDWTDGYTF. The rearrangement joins TRBV19 to TRBJ1-2; D gene ambiguous. V lost 0 bases to trimming and J lost 8 bases, with 10 bases between them. This CDR3 has 13 residues. Per germline, CDR1 LNHDA and CDR2 SQIVND (reference sequence). The entire variable domain, with the rest obtained from reference TRBV19 and TRBJ1-2, is as follows: DGGITQSPKYLFRKEGQNVTLSCEQNLNHDAMYWYRQDPGQGLRLIYYSQIVNDFQKGDIAEGYSVSREKKESFPLTVTSAQKNPTAFYLCASSIDWTDGYTFGSGTRLTVV.

The rearrangement joins TRBV10-3 to TRBJ2-1, with D possibly TRBD2 on 6 matching bases. This CDR3 has 14 residues. Germline lookup yields CDR1 ENHRY and CDR2 SYGVKD. V was clipped by 6 bases and J by 2 bases, with 11 bases between them. The CDR3 DNA sequence: TGTGCCATCAGCGCGGCGGGAACCTACAATGAGCAGTTCTTC. Protein sequence: CAISAAGTYNEQFF.

This clone was seen a handful of times. The CDR3 reads CASGLEEDTEAFF. The CDR3, as DNA: TGTGCTAGTGGTTTGGAGGAGGACACTGAAGCTTTCTTT. V and J are TRBV12-5 and TRBJ1-1; D uncertain. Trimming removed 1 base from V and 3 bases from J, with 6 bases in between. Germline values: CDR1 LGHNT, CDR2 FRNRAP. The CDR3 extends over 13 amino acids.

DNA for the CDR3: TGTGCCAGCAGTTTAGGAACAGGGGTAGGGGGCTACACCTTC. Translated, it gives CASSLGTGVGGYTF. The chain combines TRBV27 with TRBJ1-2; 7 positions agree with TRBD1. After removal of 2 bases from V and 8 bases from J, the junction contained 8 bases not matched to a gene. The CDR3 has 14 amino acids. Germline CDR1 MNHEY, CDR2 SMNVEV (reference sequence).